This TCR beta chain was recovered during a study of response to subunit inactivated influenza vaccine. A remark on this clonotype: Its cognate antigen is unknown.

TCRdb ran MiXCR on the RT-PCR reads and lists one entry per CDR3 protein. The sample records fewer than 350,000 distinct CDR3 sequences, around a fifth being singletons. This CDR3 comprises 14 residues. V dropped 2 bases and J dropped 12; count of bases not matched to a gene: 6. From germline, CDR1 is ENHRY and CDR2 SYGVKD. Study-wide findings and caveats: The authors suggested that every seasonal influenza vaccination recruits few new T cells.

The gene calls are TRBV10-3 and TRBJ2-1; 11 bases match TRBD2. Sequenced material: PBMCs from blood, taken about 20 months after vaccination. The TCR comes from a man aged 50-75 years who received an inactivated influenza vaccine. The CDR3: CAISEGLAGGPQFF. CDR3 nucleotides: TGTGCCATCAGTGAGGGGTTAGCGGGAGGGCCGCAGTTCTTC.